The T cell receptor (beta chain) under discussion was sequenced for a study of monozygotic twins with inflammatory bowel disease. Whole blood served as the source of total RNA, and no T cell sorting took place. TCRdb reanalyzed the 5' RACE reads and collapses them to one entry per CDR3 protein, without DNA. The sample is made up of hundreds of thousands of distinct CDR3 sequences, and the top ten hold roughly 2.3% of it. The CDR3 contains 15 residues. Germline V gene sequence: CDR1 LGHDT, CDR2 YNNKEL (reference sequence). Sequenced: blood. The V gene is TRBV3-1, the J gene TRBJ1-1. The receptor was isolated from a human donor with ulcerative colitis or Crohn's disease, or a healthy co-twin of an affected twin (not recorded which). CDR3 protein: CASSQETVRNTEAFF.